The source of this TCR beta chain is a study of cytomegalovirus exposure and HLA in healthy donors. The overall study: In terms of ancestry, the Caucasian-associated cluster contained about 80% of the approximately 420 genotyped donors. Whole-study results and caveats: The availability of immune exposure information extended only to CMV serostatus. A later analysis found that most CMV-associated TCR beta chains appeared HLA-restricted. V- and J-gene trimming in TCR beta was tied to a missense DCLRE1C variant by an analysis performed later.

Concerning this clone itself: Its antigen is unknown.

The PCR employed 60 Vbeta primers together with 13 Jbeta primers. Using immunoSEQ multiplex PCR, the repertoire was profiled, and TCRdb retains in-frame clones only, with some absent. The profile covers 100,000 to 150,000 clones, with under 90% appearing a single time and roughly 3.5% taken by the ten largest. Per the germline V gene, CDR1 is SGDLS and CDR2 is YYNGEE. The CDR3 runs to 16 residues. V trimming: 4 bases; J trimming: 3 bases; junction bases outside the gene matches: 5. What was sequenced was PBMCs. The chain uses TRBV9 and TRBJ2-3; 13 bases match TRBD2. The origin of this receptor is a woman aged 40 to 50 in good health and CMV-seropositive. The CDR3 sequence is CASSRGLAGMTDTQYF. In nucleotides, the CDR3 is TGTGCCAGCAGCAGGGGACTAGCGGGAATGACAGATACGCAGTATTTT.